This T cell receptor beta chain stems from a study of cytomegalovirus exposure and HLA in healthy donors. Primers: 60 Vbeta forward and 13 Jbeta reverse. TCRdb's copy holds only in-frame clones and misses some; the assay was immunoSEQ multiplex PCR. The profile shows 100,000 or so clones, over 65% of them singletons. The clonotype originates from a female donor in good health and CMV-seronegative. The sequenced material came from PBMCs.

The CDR3 reads CASSLGGGATYNEQFF. The CDR3 DNA sequence: TGTGCCAGCAGCTTAGGTGGGGGGGCAACCTACAATGAGCAGTTCTTC. This chain uses TRBV7-2 with TRBJ2-1; a weak D match, TRBD2 (7 bases). The germline V and J ends were trimmed by 1 base and 2 bases, with 12 bases remaining between them. CDR1 and CDR2 from the germline V gene are SGHTA and FQGNSA. The CDR3 totals 16 residues.